This TCR beta chain was sequenced during a study of ipilimumab plus nivolumab after autologous stem cell transplantation. On the study more broadly: A median of roughly eight nivolumab and 5 ipilimumab doses were given.

Libraries were prepared by immunoSEQ multiplex PCR; TCRdb keeps only in-frame clonotypes and omits some of them. Of roughly 45,000 clones in the sample, about 88% are singletons; the top ten hold around 0.9%. Starting 14 to 28 days after autologous transplant, ipilimumab 1 mg/kg was given. The specimen was PBMCs, collected in a trial of ipilimumab plus nivolumab as post-transplant consolidation. The receptor comes from a male donor with multiple myeloma.

CDR3: CASSEHQGYGYTF. CDR3 DNA sequence: TGTGCCAGCAGCGAGCACCAAGGCTATGGCTACACCTTC. V usage is TRBV7-2 and J usage is TRBJ1-2; D gene ambiguous. V lost 5 bases to trimming and J lost 4 bases, with 11 bases between them. Germline assignment: CDR1 SGHTA and CDR2 FQGNSA. The CDR3 runs to 13 residues.